Shown below are 5 T cell receptor beta chains from a single sample sequenced in a study of cytomegalovirus exposure and HLA in healthy donors. Assay: immunoSEQ multiplex PCR; the TCRdb copy retains only in-frame clones and omits some. In the table there are tens of thousands of clones, approximately 96% of which are singletons. The sample was PBMCs. These receptors came from a man between 18 and 35 years old in good health and CMV-seropositive.

The chain combines TRBV7-9 with TRBJ2-3, with TRBD2 matching over 9 bases. Germline CDR1 is SEHNR and CDR2 is FQNEAQ (reference sequence). The length of the CDR3 is 15 residues. Unmatched junction bases numbered 4, after V lost 2 bases and J lost 4 bases. Here the CDR3 reads CASSLTRGRADTQYF. The CDR3 DNA sequence: TGTGCCAGCAGCTTAACCCGCGGGAGGGCAGATACGCAGTATTTT.

The rearrangement joins TRBV6-5 to TRBJ1-6; 7 bases are shared with TRBD1. The CDR3 is 14 amino acids. CDR1 is MNHEY, CDR2 SVGAGI, per germline. J was trimmed by 10 bases and V by 4 bases; bases with no gene match: 7. CDR3 coding DNA: TGTGCCAGCAGTTCAAACAGGGGATTCTCACCCCTCCACTTT. It specifies CASSSNRGFSPLHF.

This sequence joins TRBV9 and TRBJ1-4; no reliable D call. With 2 bases removed from V and 10 bases from J, the gap between germline ends came to 9 bases. The germline V gene has CDR1 SGDLS and CDR2 YYNGEE. The CDR3 is made up of 12 amino acids. DNA for the CDR3: TGTGCCAGCAGCGTGGGTCCGGGAAAACTGTTTTTT. The encoded protein is CASSVGPGKLFF.

This clone was detected only once. V and J are TRBV23-1 and TRBJ1-1; the match to TRBD1 covers 8 bases. TRBV23-1 is an ORF; its function is uncertain. The J segment lost 10 bases and the V segment lost 3 bases, leaving 10 bases of the junction unmatched. There are 14 residues in the CDR3. The CDR3 protein is CASSHRTGRNRAFF. The CDR3 bases are TGCGCCAGCAGTCACCGGACAGGGAGGAATCGAGCTTTCTTT.

This chain joins TRBV7-8 and TRBJ1-5, with D unclear. Germline V gives CDR1 SGHVS, CDR2 FQNEAQ. The V end lost 5 bases, the J end lost 3 bases, and 17 bases lay between the germline ends. The CDR3 has 16 amino acids. The CDR3 sequence: CASSPGAGRPNQPQHF. For the CDR3, the DNA is TGTGCCAGCAGCCCAGGTGCAGGCCGGCCCAATCAGCCCCAGCATTTT.